A selection of T cell receptor beta chains follows, all from one sample in a study of blood T cell repertoires in COVID-19. The repertoire was sequenced with immunoSEQ multiplex PCR; TCRdb's copy has only in-frame clones and lacks some. The table includes more than 65,000 clones, around 77% detected once. The sequencing input was peripheral blood. All receptors derive from a man between 60 and 75 years old with acute or convalescent COVID-19. The CDR3 runs from the conserved cysteine through the conserved F or W. D genes are given only for firm matches. Clone sizes are given selectively: once, few, many, or a class where the clone is expanded.

TRBV7-2,few,.,TRBJ1-1,TGTGCCAGCAGCTTGGGGGGGAATGAAGCTTTCTTT,CASSLGGNEAFF
TRBV19,.,.,TRBJ1-2,TGTGCCAGCCAGACCGACAAGAACTATGGCTACACCTTC,CASQTDKNYGYTF
TRBV7-2,.,.,TRBJ1-4,TGTGCCAGCAGCACCCCGGGTAATGAAAAACTGTTTTTT,CASSTPGNEKLFF
TRBV19,few,.,TRBJ1-2,TGTGCCAGTAGTAAGGTGGCGAGGGTCTATGGCTACACCTTC,CASSKVARVYGYTF
TRBV7-2,few,TRBD2,TRBJ2-7,TGTGCCAGCAGCCCAAGGACTAGCGGGGGCCACGAGCAGTACTTC,CASSPRTSGGHEQYF
TRBV29-1,few,.,TRBJ2-2,TGCAGCGTTAAAAAGACAGGGAACACCGGGGAGCTGTTTTTT,CSVKKTGNTGELFF
TRBV5-6,.,.,TRBJ1-1,TGTGCCAGCAGCAGTGCGGGGTATGCAATGAACACTGAAGCTTTCTTT,CASSSAGYAMNTEAFF
TRBV5-8,.,.,TRBJ1-6,TGTGCCAGCAGGTTGACCGGTCGTTCACCCCTCCACTTT,CASRLTGRSPLHF
TRBV6-5,.,TRBD2,TRBJ2-2,TGTGCCAGCAGTTACTTCCTAGCGGGGGGGCGGGAGCTGTTTTTT,CASSYFLAGGRELFF
TRBV4-1,.,.,TRBJ1-1,TGCGCCAGCAGCCGTGGAGAGGGAAGTGGCACTGAAGCTTTCTTT,CASSRGEGSGTEAFF
TRBV6-5,.,TRBD2,TRBJ2-1,TGTGCCAGCAGTTACGGGCCTAGCGGGGGCTATGAGCAGTTCTTC,CASSYGPSGGYEQFF
TRBV3-1/TRBV3-2,once,.,TRBJ2-3,TGTGCCAGCAGCCATACGGGTAAAGGCACAGATACGCAGTATTTT,CASSHTGKGTDTQYF
TRBV10-1,.,.,TRBJ1-2,TGCGCCAGCAGTGAAGAGACAGGCTATGGCTACACCTTC,CASSEETGYGYTF
TRBV7-2,.,.,TRBJ1-5,TGTGCCAGCAGCGCCAGGGGCAATCAGCCCCAGCATTTT,CASSARGNQPQHF
TRBV15,.,TRBD1,TRBJ2-2,TGTGCCACCAGCTTGCTGACAGGGACCACCGGGGAGCTGTTTTTT,CATSLLTGTTGELFF
TRBV2,.,.,TRBJ1-6,TGTGCCAGCAGTGGGGGGGTTAATTCACCCCTCCACTTT,CASSGGVNSPLHF
TRBV7-2,.,.,TRBJ1-4,TGTGCCAGCAGAGGGGCGGCAATCAATTCCGAAAAACTGTTTTTT,CASRGAAINSEKLFF
TRBV9,.,TRBD2,TRBJ2-3,TGTGCCAGCAGCGTAGGTAGCGGGGGGGCCGGTTTCACAGATACGCAGTATTTT,CASSVGSGGAGFTDTQYF
TRBV3-1/TRBV3-2,.,TRBD1,TRBJ1-3,TGTGCCAGCAGCCAAGATGGGACAGCCTCTGGAAACACCATATATTTT,CASSQDGTASGNTIYF
TRBV3-1/TRBV3-2,once,.,TRBJ2-1,TGTGCCAGCTCCAGGGCTCTTAGGGGCAATGAGCAGTTCTTC,CASSRALRGNEQFF
TRBV6-5,.,.,TRBJ1-2,TGTGCCAGCAGTTACGGACGGGGGGTAGGTGGCTACACCTTC,CASSYGRGVGGYTF
TRBV30,.,.,TRBJ1-6,TGTGCCTGGAGTGGGGCACGGACAGCTAATTCACCCCTCCACTTT,CAWSGARTANSPLHF